Listed below are T cell receptor beta chains from one sample, sequenced in a study of monozygotic twins with inflammatory bowel disease. Following a re-call of the 5' RACE reads, TCRdb has one entry per CDR3 protein and lacks DNA. Its clone listing holds around 230,000 distinct CDR3 sequences. Sequences were obtained from blood. The receptors shown here come from a human donor with ulcerative colitis or Crohn's disease, or a healthy co-twin of an affected twin (not recorded which). Both conserved end residues are part of each CDR3.

J,V,CDR3
TRBJ2-3,TRBV20-1,CSARDRAASDTQYF
TRBJ2-5,TRBV3-1,CASSQDQFAAQYF
TRBJ2-1,TRBV4-1,CASSQVRGGLYNEQFF
TRBJ1-2,TRBV12-3/TRBV12-4,CASTMTGDYGYTF
TRBJ1-3,TRBV5-5,CASSSGELSGNTIYF
TRBJ1-4,TRBV5-6,CASSLPGHPATNEKLFF
TRBJ1-1,TRBV20-1,CSARDDRVVAFF
TRBJ1-6,TRBV11-2,CASSLELGTGMSPLHF
TRBJ1-1,TRBV5-5,CASSLEAGLNTEAFF
TRBJ2-1,TRBV7-3,CASSQEAYNEQFF
TRBJ1-3,TRBV27,CASRSIGSSGNTIYF
TRBJ1-5,TRBV12-3/TRBV12-4,CASRPTGLNQPQHF
TRBJ1-1,TRBV2,CASSEWIDRGAFF
TRBJ2-5,TRBV6-5,CASSYVFDYQETQYF
TRBJ2-2,TRBV11-3,CASSLQETGELFF
TRBJ1-1,TRBV5-5,CASSLWTGNTEAFF
TRBJ1-5,TRBV20-1,CSARDRRGGANQPQHF
TRBJ2-1,TRBV4-1,CASRPSPGQIPYNEQFF
TRBJ2-3,TRBV5-1,CASSLVAATDTQYF
TRBJ1-5,TRBV20-1,CSASRALLRQGNQPQHF
TRBJ2-7,TRBV7-9,CASSDQYEQYF
TRBJ1-2,TRBV6-5,CASSYSKGGGYTF
TRBJ1-1,TRBV6-5,CASSSHGQANTEAFF
TRBJ2-6,TRBV3-1,CASSQDRLSGGLTSGANVLTF
TRBJ1-1,TRBV6-2/TRBV6-3,CASSRQQGRAFF
TRBJ2-7,TRBV6-1,CASSQGPTDSREQYF
TRBJ2-6,TRBV2,CASFVGRNSGANVLTF
TRBJ2-7,TRBV5-1,CASSSLPSGGFPYEQYF
TRBJ1-6,TRBV3-1,CASSQDGGRTLHF
TRBJ1-2,TRBV9,CASTTQAIRDRGGYTF
TRBJ2-5,TRBV20-1,CSATMGETQYF
TRBJ2-5,TRBV5-1,CASSLALGIETQYF
TRBJ2-7,TRBV7-2,CASGRQGSSYEQYF
TRBJ2-7,TRBV20-1,CSASSRDRGFSEQYF
TRBJ1-1,TRBV29-1,CSGRQGVNTEAFF
TRBJ1-1,TRBV5-1,CASSRTANLNTEAFF
TRBJ1-2,TRBV7-8,CASSLMGQGAVGYGYTF
TRBJ1-4,TRBV12-5,CAHKPTWGAANEKLFF
TRBJ2-3,TRBV7-2,CASSLVTTDTQYF
TRBJ2-4,TRBV2,CASIGYDKNIQYF
TRBJ2-5,TRBV20-1,CSARLGTEKETQYF
TRBJ1-1,TRBV7-2,CASSRLLRQEAFF
TRBJ2-1,TRBV27,CASSFLPGSGGVNEQFF
TRBJ1-6,TRBV5-1,CASSLAGTDNSPLHF
TRBJ2-7,TRBV4-1,CASSQADRSIYEQYF
TRBJ2-3,TRBV7-3,CASSPAEYTDTQYF
TRBJ1-2,TRBV5-1,CASRSRTGGADGYTF
TRBJ2-3,TRBV11-2,CASSLVRVADTQYF
TRBJ2-7,TRBV4-1,CASSPRQGLYEQYF
TRBJ1-5,TRBV5-1,CASSLTGRQPQHF
TRBJ2-5,TRBV5-4,CASSWDPQETQYF
TRBJ2-1,TRBV9,CASSVEQVPVYNEQFF
TRBJ1-1,TRBV5-1,CASSLQAMNTEAFF
TRBJ2-7,TRBV5-1,CASRSGTGGSLSEQYF
TRBJ1-5,TRBV6-1,CASSPSGGRQPQHF